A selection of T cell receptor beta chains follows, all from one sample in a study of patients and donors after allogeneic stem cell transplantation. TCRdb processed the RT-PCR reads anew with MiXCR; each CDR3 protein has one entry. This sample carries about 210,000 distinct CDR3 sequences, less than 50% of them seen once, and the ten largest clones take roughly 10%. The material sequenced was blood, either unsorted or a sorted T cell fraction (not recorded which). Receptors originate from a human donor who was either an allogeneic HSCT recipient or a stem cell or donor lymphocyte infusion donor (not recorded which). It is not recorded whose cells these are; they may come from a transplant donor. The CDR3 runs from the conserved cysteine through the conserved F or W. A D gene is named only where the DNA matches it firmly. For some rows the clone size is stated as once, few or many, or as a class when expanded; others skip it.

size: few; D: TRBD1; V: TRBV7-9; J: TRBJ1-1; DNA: TGTGCCAGCAGCCTAGCGACAGGGACTTTGAACACTGAAGCTTTCTTT; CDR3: CASSLATGTLNTEAFF
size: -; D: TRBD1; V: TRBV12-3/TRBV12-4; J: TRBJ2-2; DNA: TGTGCCAGCAGTGTCTGGGGCAGGGGGACCGGGGAGCTGTTTTTT; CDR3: CASSVWGRGTGELFF
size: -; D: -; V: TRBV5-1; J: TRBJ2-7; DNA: TGCGCCAGCAGCTGGGACGGTAGCTCCTACGAGCAGTACTTC; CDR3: CASSWDGSSYEQYF
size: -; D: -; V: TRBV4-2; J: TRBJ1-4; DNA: TGTGCCAGCAGCCCCCGTGAGGGTGAAGTGTTTTTT; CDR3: CASSPREGEVFF
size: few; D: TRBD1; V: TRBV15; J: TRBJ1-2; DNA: TGTGCCACCAGCAGGGGACAGATCTATGGCTACACCTTC; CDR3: CATSRGQIYGYTF
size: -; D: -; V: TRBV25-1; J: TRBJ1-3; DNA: TGTGCCAGCAGTGACCTAAGGAGGGGAAACACCATATATTTT; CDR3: CASSDLRRGNTIYF
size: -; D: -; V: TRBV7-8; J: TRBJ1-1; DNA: TGTGCCAGCAGCTTAGCAGAGTTTCGTGGTGAAGCTTTCTTT; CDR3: CASSLAEFRGEAFF
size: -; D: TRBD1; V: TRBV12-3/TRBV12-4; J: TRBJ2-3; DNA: TGTGCCAGCAGTATATACAGACAGGGGGCAAATACGCAGTATTTT; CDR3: CASSIYRQGANTQYF
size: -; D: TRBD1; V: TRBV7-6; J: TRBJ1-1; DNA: TGTGCCAGCAGCTTAGACAGGGGGAGCACTGAAGCTTTCTTT; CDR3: CASSLDRGSTEAFF
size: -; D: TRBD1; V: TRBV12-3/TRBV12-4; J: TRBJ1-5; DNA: TGTGCCAGCAGTACCGGGACAGGGTCCAATCAGCCCCAGCATTTT; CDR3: CASSTGTGSNQPQHF
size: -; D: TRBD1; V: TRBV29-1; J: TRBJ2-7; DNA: TGCAGCGTTTGGGAGAGGGGACAGGGGTTAACCTACGAGCAGTACTTC; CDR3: CSVWERGQGLTYEQYF
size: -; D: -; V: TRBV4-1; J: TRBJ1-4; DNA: TGCGCCAGCAGCCAAGTCTGGGGATCTAATGAAAAACTGTTTTTT; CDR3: CASSQVWGSNEKLFF
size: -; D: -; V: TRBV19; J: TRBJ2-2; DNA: TGTGCCAGTAGCGGGCACCCGAACACCGGGGAGCTGTTTTTT; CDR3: CASSGHPNTGELFF
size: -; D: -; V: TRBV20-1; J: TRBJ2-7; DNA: TGCAGTGCTAGAGATGGGCAGAGCTCCTACGAGCAGTACTTC; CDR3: CSARDGQSSYEQYF
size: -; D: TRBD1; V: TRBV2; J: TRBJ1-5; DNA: TGTGCCAGCACCCAGGGGGGGAATAGCAATCAGCCCCAGCATTTT; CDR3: CASTQGGNSNQPQHF
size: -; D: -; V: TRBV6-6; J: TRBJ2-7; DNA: TGTGCCAGCAGGACCGATACAGGGTACGAGCAGTACTTC; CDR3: CASRTDTGYEQYF
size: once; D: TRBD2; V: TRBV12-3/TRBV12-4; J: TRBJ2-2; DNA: TGTGCCGGCAGTCCGGGGACTAGTGGGGCCGGGGAGCTGTTTTTT; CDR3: CAGSPGTSGAGELFF
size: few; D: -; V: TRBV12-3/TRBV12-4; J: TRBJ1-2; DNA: TGTGCCAGCAGTTTGATGGACTATGGCTACACCTTC; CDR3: CASSLMDYGYTF
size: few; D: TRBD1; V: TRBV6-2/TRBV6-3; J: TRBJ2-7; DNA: TGTGCCAGCAAAACAGGGGTCTACGAGCAGTACTTC; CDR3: CASKTGVYEQYF
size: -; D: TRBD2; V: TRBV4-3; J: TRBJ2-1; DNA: TGCGCCAGCAGCCAGTTCCCCAGCGGGGGGGACTCCTACAATGAGCAGTTCTTC; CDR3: CASSQFPSGGDSYNEQFF
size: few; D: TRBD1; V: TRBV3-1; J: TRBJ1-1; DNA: TGTGCCAGCAGCCAAGAGGGGACAGAAGAAGCTTTCTTT; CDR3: CASSQEGTEEAFF
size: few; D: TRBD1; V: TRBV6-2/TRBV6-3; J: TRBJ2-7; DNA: TGTGCCAGCAGTTATACCCCGGGGCAGGGGGAAACCTACGAGCAGTACTTC; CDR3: CASSYTPGQGETYEQYF
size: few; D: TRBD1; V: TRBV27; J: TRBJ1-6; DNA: TGTGCCAGCAGTGCGCGGACCGGGACAGGGGTTTCACCCCTCCACTTT; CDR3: CASSARTGTGVSPLHF
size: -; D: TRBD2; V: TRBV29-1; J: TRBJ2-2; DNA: TGCAGCGCTGGACTAGCGGGGGTGGGCGGGGAGCTGTTTTTT; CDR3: CSAGLAGVGGELFF
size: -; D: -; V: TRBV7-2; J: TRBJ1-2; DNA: TGTGCCAGCACTCCCGGGGCGAATAACTATGGCTACACCTTC; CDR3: CASTPGANNYGYTF
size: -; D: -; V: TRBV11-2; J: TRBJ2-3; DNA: TGTGCCAGCAGCTTAGCCTTCACAGATACGCAGTATTTT; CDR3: CASSLAFTDTQYF
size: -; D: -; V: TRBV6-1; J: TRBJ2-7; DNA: TGTGCCAGCAGGCCCTTCGCAGGGTCCTCCTACGAGCAGTACTTC; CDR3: CASRPFAGSSYEQYF
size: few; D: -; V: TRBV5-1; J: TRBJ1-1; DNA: TGCGCCAGCAGCTTGGGTGATACGAGGAACACTGAAGCTTTCTTT; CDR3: CASSLGDTRNTEAFF
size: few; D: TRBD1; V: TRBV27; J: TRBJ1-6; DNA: TGTGCCAGCGGACAGGGCAACGGTCTAAATTCACCCCTCCACTTT; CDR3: CASGQGNGLNSPLHF
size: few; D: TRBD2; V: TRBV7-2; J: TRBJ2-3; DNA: TGTGCCAGCAGCTTGCAGGGACTAGCGAAGACGCAGTATTTT; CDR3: CASSLQGLAKTQYF
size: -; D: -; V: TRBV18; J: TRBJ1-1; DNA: TGTGCCAGCTCACCACTTTCGGGGGGGGGAGGCACTGAAGCTTTCTTT; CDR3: CASSPLSGGGGTEAFF
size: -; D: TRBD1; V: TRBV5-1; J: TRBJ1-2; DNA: TGCGCCAGCAGCTTGGTGGTGGACAGGGCATATGGCTACACCTTC; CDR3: CASSLVVDRAYGYTF
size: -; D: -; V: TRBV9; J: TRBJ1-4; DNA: TGTGCCAGCAGCGTAGCCGGCGGGGAAAAACTGTTTTTT; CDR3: CASSVAGGEKLFF
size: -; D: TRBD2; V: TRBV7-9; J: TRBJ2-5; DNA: TGTGCCAGCAGCTTAATGAGCGGGGTGCAAGAGACCCAGTACTTC; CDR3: CASSLMSGVQETQYF
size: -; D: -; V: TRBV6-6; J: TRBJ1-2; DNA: TGTGCCAGCACCCCGGGGGCGAACTATGGCTACACCTTC; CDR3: CASTPGANYGYTF
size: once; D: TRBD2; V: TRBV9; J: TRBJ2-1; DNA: TGTGCCAGCAGCTTGGGGACTAGCAGGTACAATGAGCAGTTCTTC; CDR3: CASSLGTSRYNEQFF
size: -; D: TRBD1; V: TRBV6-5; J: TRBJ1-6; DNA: TGTGCCAGCAGTTCACTGGGGACAGTCGGTTCACCCCTCCACTTT; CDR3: CASSSLGTVGSPLHF
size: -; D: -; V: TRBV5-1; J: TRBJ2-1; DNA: TGCGCCAGCAGGGACGGGAGCTCCTACAATGAGCAGTTCTTC; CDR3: CASRDGSSYNEQFF
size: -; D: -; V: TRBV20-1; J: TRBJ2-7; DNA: TGCAGTGCTAGAGATCAGGATGGCTACGAGCAGTACTTC; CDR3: CSARDQDGYEQYF
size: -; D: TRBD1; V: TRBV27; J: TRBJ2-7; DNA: TGTGCCAGCAGTCGCTATACCGACAGGGCCGAGCAGTACTTC; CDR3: CASSRYTDRAEQYF
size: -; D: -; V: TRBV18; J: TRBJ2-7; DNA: TGTGCCAGCTCACCAAGTGGGGGAAACTACGAGCAGTACTTC; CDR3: CASSPSGGNYEQYF
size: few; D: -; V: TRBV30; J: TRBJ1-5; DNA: TGTGCCTGGAGTGTTCGGGCAACGGAGCCCCAGCATTTT; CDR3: CAWSVRATEPQHF
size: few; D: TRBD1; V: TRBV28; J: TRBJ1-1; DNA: TGTGCCAGCAGTTCACATACCGGGACAGTCGTGGAAGCTTTCTTT; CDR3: CASSSHTGTVVEAFF
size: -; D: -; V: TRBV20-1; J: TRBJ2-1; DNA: TGCAGTGCCAGCAGACTGGGGAACAATGAGCAGTTCTTC; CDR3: CSASRLGNNEQFF